The 17 T cell receptor beta chains given below trace back to one sample, sequenced in a study of blood T cell repertoires in COVID-19 (TCRdb year 2020). The library was built by means of the immunoSEQ multiplex PCR assay. TCRdb stores this immuneACCESS table with in-frame sequences only. Part of the clones is absent; in the studies checked, under half of the shortfall reflects unresolved V genes, and no reason is known for the rest. This sample has over 250,000 clones in its table, and 80% to 95% of those were observed once. The top ten constitute approximately 2.6% of the sample. Material: peripheral blood. The source of these receptors is a person aged 18 to 29 with COVID-19, enrolled during active disease.

V is TRBV5-1 and J is TRBJ2-5, with 8 bases fitting TRBD1. This CDR3 is 17 amino acids long. From germline, CDR1 is SGHRS and CDR2 YFSETQ. Trimming cost V 3 bases and J 2 bases; bases outside gene matches: 12. Written as DNA, the CDR3 is TGCGCCAGCAGCTATGGTTATGGGAGACAGGGGCAAGAGACCCAGTACTTC. Translation gives CASSYGYGRQGQETQYF.

The V gene is TRBV13, the J gene TRBJ2-1, with 14 bases identical to TRBD2. The junction had 4 bases not matched to a gene; V was cut back by 3 bases and J by 9 bases. This CDR3 region has 15 residues. Germline V CDR1 and CDR2: PRHDT, FYEKMQ (reference sequence). The DNA of the CDR3 is TGTGCCAGCAGCTTCTCGGGACTAGCGGGAGTTGAGCAGTTCTTC. It encodes CASSFSGLAGVEQFF.

This clone was observed a few times. This sequence joins TRBV5-6 and TRBJ2-7; possible D gene TRBD1, 6 bases. Germline V gene data show CDR1 as SGHDT and CDR2 as YYEEEE. V was pared by 0 bases and J by 4 bases, with 14 bases between. CDR3 length: 15 residues. CDR3 sequence: CASSLGRGPTYEQYF. The CDR3 DNA is TGTGCCAGCAGCTTGGGCAGGGGCCCAACTTACGAGCAGTACTTC.

CDR3 sequence: CASSLDRESNEQFF. The CDR3 DNA is TGTGCCAGCAGCCTAGACAGGGAATCCAATGAGCAGTTCTTC. This chain uses TRBV6-5 with TRBJ2-1; TRBD1 agrees at 7 bases. With V trimmed by 6 bases and J by 6 bases, 8 bases remained unmatched. The CDR3 consists of 14 residues. The germline CDR1 and CDR2 sequences are MNHEY and SVGAGI.

This clone was counted a single time. The V and J genes are TRBV5-1 and TRBJ1-1; D possibly corresponds to TRBD1 (5 bases). V lost 0 bases, J lost 0 bases, and 12 bases lay in between. The V gene's germline CDR1 is SGHRS and CDR2 YFSETQ. The CDR3 sequence is 16 residues long. CDR3 amino acids: CASSLGPQGLNTEAFF. DNA of the CDR3: TGCGCCAGCAGCTTGGGGCCCCAGGGCTTGAACACTGAAGCTTTCTTT.

This clone is a singleton in its sample. The rearrangement joins TRBV3-1 (or the pseudogene TRBV3-2) to TRBJ1-2; no clear D gene. The ends were cut back, 1 base at V and 6 bases at J, with 9 bases in the middle. CDR1 is LGHDT and CDR2 is YNNKEL in the germline V gene (reference sequence). The CDR3 is 13 residues long. The CDR3 region has the DNA TGTGCCAGCAGCCAAGGAGGGAGGCATGGCTACACCTTC. Encoded protein: CASSQGGRHGYTF.

The chain carries TRBV27 and TRBJ1-3; no firm D call. Germline assignment: CDR1 MNHEY and CDR2 SMNVEV (reference sequence). V lost 7 bases, J lost 4 bases, and 14 bases lay in between. This CDR3 region has 14 residues. DNA of the CDR3: TGTGCCAGCAAAGCGGTCCAGGCAGGAAACACCATATATTTT. This translates into CASKAVQAGNTIYF.

The chain has TRBV20-1 and TRBJ2-1; possible D gene TRBD2, 5 bases. This CDR3 has 10 amino acids. V lost 6 bases and J 8 bases, leaving 8 bases between the germline ends. Germline values: CDR1 DFQATT, CDR2 SNEGSKA (reference sequence). The CDR3 bases are TGCAGTGCCGCGCGGGATGAGCAGTTCTTC. Translation: CSAARDEQFF.

The chain links TRBV9 to TRBJ2-2; D not certain. V was trimmed by 2 bases and J by 0 bases, leaving 14 bases between them. The germline CDR1 and CDR2 sequences are SGDLS and YYNGEE. The CDR3 is 17 residues long. CDR3 loop: CASSVRPSASNTGELFF. CDR3 in DNA: TGTGCCAGCAGCGTCCGACCGAGCGCATCGAACACCGGGGAGCTGTTTTTT.

This chain uses TRBV5-6 with TRBJ2-3; perhaps TRBD2 as D (5 bases). V lost 3 bases, J lost 4 bases, and 12 bases lay in between. Germline CDR1 SGHDT, CDR2 YYEEEE. This CDR3 region has 14 residues. This CDR3 reads CASSSSSEADTQYF. CDR3 coding DNA: TGTGCCAGCAGCTCCAGTTCGGAGGCAGATACGCAGTATTTT.

The CDR3, as DNA: TGTGCCAGCAGCTTAGAAGGGGGACAAGAGACCCAGTACTTC. It specifies CASSLEGGQETQYF. This chain links TRBV11-3 with TRBJ2-5, with a tentative D call TRBD1 (6 bases). Trimming shortened V by 0 bases and J by 2 bases, and 7 bases separated the two germline ends. This CDR3 region has 14 residues. CDR1 is SGHNT, CDR2 YENEEA, per germline.

This rearrangement joins TRBV9 to TRBJ2-2; TRBD1 aligns across 8 bases. V was pared by 3 bases and J by 3 bases, with 7 bases of the junction left unmatched. The germline V gene has CDR1 SGDLS and CDR2 YYNGEE. The length of the CDR3 is 16 residues. The CDR3 DNA follows: TGTGCCAGCAGCGCCCCAGGGGGCGCGCACACCGGGGAGCTGTTTTTT. It specifies CASSAPGGAHTGELFF.

The V call is TRBV20-1, the J call TRBJ1-2; D is ambiguous. Germline assignment: CDR1 DFQATT and CDR2 SNEGSKA (reference sequence). CDR3 size: 13 residues. V lost 3 bases and J 8 bases, leaving 16 bases between the germline ends. The CDR3 region is CSASPGIAVGYTF. CDR3 nucleotide sequence: TGCAGTGCTAGTCCCGGGATTGCTGTCGGCTACACCTTC.

The chain links TRBV15 to TRBJ2-3, with 9 bases aligning to TRBD2. This CDR3 has 16 amino acids. Germline trimming cut 0 bases from V and 1 base from J; bases unmatched to any gene: 2. Germline CDR1 reads LNHNV; CDR2 reads YYDKDF (reference sequence). In nucleotides, the CDR3 is TGTGCCACCAGCAGAGAAAGGACTAGCGGCACAGATACGCAGTATTTT. It is translated as CATSRERTSGTDTQYF.

CDR3 region: CALTSLDSYEQYF. The CDR3 DNA sequence: TGTGCCTTGACTAGCTTAGACTCCTACGAGCAGTACTTC. This chain connects TRBV30 to TRBJ2-7, with 7 bases identical to TRBD2. Losses at the gene ends were 7 bases for V and 0 bases for J; bases not matched to a gene: 6. This CDR3 has 13 amino acids. Germline CDR1 and CDR2: GTSNPN and SVGIG (reference sequence).

The rearrangement links TRBV24-1 to TRBJ2-3, with a tentative D call TRBD1 (5 bases). CDR1 and CDR2 from the germline V gene are KGHDR and SFDVKD. The length of the CDR3 is 16 residues. Trimming took off 4 bases at V and 1 base at J, with 14 bases between the two ends. CDR3 coding DNA: TGTGCCACCAGTGACCCTATTGAACAGGGCACAGATACGCAGTATTTT. The encoded protein is CATSDPIEQGTDTQYF.

The chain has TRBV3-1 (or the pseudogene TRBV3-2) and TRBJ2-4, with 7 bases lining up with TRBD2. CDR3 length: 14 residues. V lost 4 bases and J lost 7; bases outside the gene matches: 7. Germline assignment: CDR1 LGHDT and CDR2 YNNKEL (reference sequence). For the CDR3, the DNA is TGTGCCAGCAGCCGAGGGCTAGCGGAGAACATTCAGTACTTC. Translated, it gives CASSRGLAENIQYF.